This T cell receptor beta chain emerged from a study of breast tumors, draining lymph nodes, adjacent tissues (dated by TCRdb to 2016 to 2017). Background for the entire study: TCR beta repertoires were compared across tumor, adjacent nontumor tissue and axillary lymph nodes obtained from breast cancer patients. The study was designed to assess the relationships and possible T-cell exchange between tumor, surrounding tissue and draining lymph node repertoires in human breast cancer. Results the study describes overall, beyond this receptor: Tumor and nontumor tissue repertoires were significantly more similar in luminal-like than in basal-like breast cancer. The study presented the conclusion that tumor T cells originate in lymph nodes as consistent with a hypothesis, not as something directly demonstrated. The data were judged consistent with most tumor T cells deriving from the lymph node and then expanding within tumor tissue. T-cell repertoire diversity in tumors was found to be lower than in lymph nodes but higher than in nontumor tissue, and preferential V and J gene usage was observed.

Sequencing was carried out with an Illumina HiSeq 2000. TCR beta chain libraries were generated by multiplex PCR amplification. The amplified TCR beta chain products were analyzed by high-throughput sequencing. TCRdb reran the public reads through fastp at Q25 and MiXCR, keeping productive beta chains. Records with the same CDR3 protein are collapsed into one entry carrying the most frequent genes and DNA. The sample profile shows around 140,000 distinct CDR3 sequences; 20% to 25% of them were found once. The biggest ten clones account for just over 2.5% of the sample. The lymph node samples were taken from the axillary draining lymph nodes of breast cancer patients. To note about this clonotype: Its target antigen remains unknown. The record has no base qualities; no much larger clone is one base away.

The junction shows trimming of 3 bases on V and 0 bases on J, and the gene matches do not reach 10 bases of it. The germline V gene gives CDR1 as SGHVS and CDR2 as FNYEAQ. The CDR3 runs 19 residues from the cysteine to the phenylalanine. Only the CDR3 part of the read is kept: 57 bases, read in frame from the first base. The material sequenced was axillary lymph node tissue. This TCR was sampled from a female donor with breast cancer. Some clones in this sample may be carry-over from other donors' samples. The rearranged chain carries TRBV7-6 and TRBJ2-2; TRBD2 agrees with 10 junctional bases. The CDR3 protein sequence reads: CASSLWASGSSANTGELFF. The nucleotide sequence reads TGTGCCAGCAGCTTGTGGGCTAGCGGGAGCTCAGCGAACACCGGGGAGCTGTTTTTT.